Shown below are 26 T cell receptor beta chains from a single sample sequenced in a study of OX40 agonist ivuxolimab in advanced cancers. Profiled with immunoSEQ multiplex PCR; TCRdb holds only in-frame clones, not every one. The profile shows roughly 60,000 clones, under 90% of them singletons. The starting material was CD4+ or CD8+ T cells sorted from blood, obtained in a trial of the OX40 agonist ivuxolimab. All receptors derive from an adult with an advanced solid tumor such as melanoma, head and neck, liver or kidney cancer.

The rearrangement joins TRBV7-2 to TRBJ2-5; possibly TRBD2 for D (5 bases). The CDR3 contains 12 residues. The V gene lost 5 bases and the J gene lost 4 bases, with 8 bases spanning the gap. Per the germline V gene, CDR1 is SGHTA and CDR2 is FQGNSA. CDR3 in amino acids: CASSTRAETQYF. CDR3 nucleotide sequence: TGTGCCAGCAGCACGAGGGCAGAGACCCAGTACTTC.

The V gene is TRBV15, the J gene TRBJ2-5, with D unresolved. The germline CDR1 and CDR2 sequences are LNHNV and YYDKDF (reference sequence). The CDR3 totals 14 residues. V gave up 0 bases and J gave up 2 bases, with 7 bases separating them. The CDR3 region is CATSRDRLQETQYF. CDR3 in DNA: TGTGCCACCAGCAGAGACAGGTTACAAGAGACCCAGTACTTC.

V is TRBV18 and J is TRBJ1-6; D gene unclear. Germline V gene lookup returns CDR1 KGHSH and CDR2 LQKENI. The CDR3 runs to 13 residues. V lost 6 bases and J 7 bases, leaving 10 bases between the germline ends. CDR3 loop: CASSERVNSPLHF. CDR3 nucleotides: TGTGCCAGCTCCGAAAGGGTGAATTCACCCCTCCACTTT.

The chain carries TRBV19 and TRBJ2-6; TRBD1 agrees at 10 bases. The germline V gene has CDR1 LNHDA and CDR2 SQIVND (reference sequence). The CDR3 sequence is 16 residues long. V was clipped by 7 bases and J by 2 bases; unmatched bases: 5. CDR3 loop: CASTGTGAAGANVLTF. The CDR3 DNA reads TGTGCCAGTACAGGGACAGGGGCGGCTGGGGCCAACGTCCTGACTTTC. The full variable domain, rest sourced from reference TRBV19 and TRBJ2-6, is DGGITQSPKYLFRKEGQNVTLSCEQNLNHDAMYWYRQDPGQGLRLIYYSQIVNDFQKGDIAEGYSVSREKKESFPLTVTSAQKNPTAFYLCASTGTGAAGANVLTFGAGSRLTVL.

The rearrangement links TRBV28 to TRBJ1-5; tentatively, D is TRBD1 (5 bases). Trimming took off 8 bases at V and 4 bases at J, with 9 bases between the two ends. Germline V gene lookup returns CDR1 MDHEN and CDR2 SYDVKM. The CDR3 is 12 amino acids. CDR3 nucleotide sequence: TGTGCCAGCTGGGAGGGGAATCAGCCCCAGCATTTT. Translated, it gives CASWEGNQPQHF.

This chain connects TRBV30 to TRBJ2-7, with 8 bases identical to TRBD2. Trimming cost V 1 base and J 3 bases; bases outside gene matches: 2. The CDR3 has 13 residues. Germline CDR1 is GTSNPN and CDR2 is SVGIG (reference sequence). The CDR3, as DNA: TGTGCCTGGAGTGCGGGACTAGACTACGAGCAGTACTTC. Protein product: CAWSAGLDYEQYF.

The rearrangement joins TRBV29-1 to TRBJ1-4; no firm D call. This CDR3 has 13 amino acids. Trimming removed 6 bases from V and 8 bases from J, with 16 bases in between. Germline V gives CDR1 SQVTM, CDR2 ANQGSEA. Here the CDR3 DNA reads TGCAGCGTCACCGGAGGAGGTAGCGAAAAACTGTTTTTT. Translation gives CSVTGGGSEKLFF.

CDR3 protein: CASTEWVNSEAFF. CDR3 sequence (DNA): TGTGCCAGTACGGAATGGGTGAATTCTGAAGCTTTCTTT. V usage is TRBV19 and J usage is TRBJ1-1; D is undetermined. V was shortened by 7 bases and J by 6 bases, with 15 bases between the two germline ends. Germline V gene sequence: CDR1 LNHDA, CDR2 SQIVND (reference sequence). The CDR3 is 13 residues long.

The chain combines TRBV5-3 with TRBJ2-7; no definite D call. TRBV5-3 is flagged as an ORF with uncertain function. V dropped 5 bases and J dropped 12 bases, with 6 bases sitting between them. The CDR3 consists of 8 residues. CDR3 in amino acids: CARRRRYF. CDR3 DNA: TGTGCCAGAAGGCGTCGGTACTTC.

This rearrangement joins TRBV5-1 to TRBJ2-3; D ambiguous. This CDR3 is 14 amino acids long. V dropped 4 bases and J dropped 2 bases, with 11 bases sitting between them. Germline lookup yields CDR1 SGHRS and CDR2 YFSETQ. CDR3 nucleotide sequence: TGCGCCAGCAGCGTCGGGTGGGACACAGATACGCAGTATTTT. The encoded protein is CASSVGWDTDTQYF. The variable domain in full, with the rest retrieved from reference TRBV5-1 and TRBJ2-3, is KAGVTQTPRYLIKTRGQQVTLSCSPISGHRSVSWYQQTPGQGLQFLFEYFSETQRNKGNFPGRFSGRQFSNSRSEMNVSTLELGDSALYLCASSVGWDTDTQYFGPGTRLTVL.

This clone was recorded a few times. The genes are TRBV21-1 and TRBJ2-7; the D call of TRBD1 is as the table states it, not checked on the DNA. TRBV21-1 is listed as a pseudogene. This CDR3 has 13 residues. The CDR3 spells CAGYRVNSYEQYF. In nucleotides, the CDR3 is TGTGCCGGATACAGGGTCAACTCCTACGAGCAGTACTTC.

The chain carries TRBV28 and TRBJ2-5; tentative D call: TRBD2 (5 bases). This CDR3 spans 15 amino acids. Germline CDR1 MDHEN, CDR2 SYDVKM. Trimming stripped 6 bases from V and 1 base from J, with 15 bases between. In DNA form, the CDR3 reads TGTGCCAGCAGCCAAAGGGTGGGGAGCCAAGAGACCCAGTACTTC. Protein: CASSQRVGSQETQYF.

The rearrangement uses TRBV18 and TRBJ1-1, with D uncertain. CDR1 and CDR2 (germline): KGHSH, LQKENI. This CDR3 has 15 residues. The germline V and J ends were trimmed by 6 bases and 0 bases, with 14 bases remaining between them. CDR3: CASSGRERVNTEAFF. CDR3 sequence (DNA): TGTGCCAGCTCCGGGAGGGAAAGGGTGAACACTGAAGCTTTCTTT.

This clone was seen a few times. This chain connects TRBV11-1 to TRBJ2-3, with TRBD2 as a possible D gene (6 bases). V shed 5 bases and J shed 8 bases, with 17 bases lying between them. Germline V CDR1 and CDR2: SGHAT, FQDESV (reference sequence). The CDR3 is 14 amino acids. The CDR3 reads CASSHSGSAGTQYF. The CDR3 bases are TGTGCCAGCAGCCATAGCGGTTCAGCAGGTACGCAGTATTTT. Drawing the rest from reference TRBV11-1 and TRBJ2-3, the complete variable domain is EAEVAQSPRYKITEKSQAVAFWCDPISGHATLYWYRQILGQGPELLVQFQDESVVDDSQLPKDRFSAERLKGVDSTLKIQPAELGDSAMYLCASSHSGSAGTQYFGPGTRLTVL.

The chain carries TRBV7-2 and TRBJ2-7; D is ambiguous. The CDR3 spans 15 residues. Trimming cost V 5 bases and J 2 bases, with 16 bases left between them. Per germline, CDR1 SGHTA and CDR2 FQGNSA. CDR3: CASSPGRTQTYEQYF. The CDR3 DNA reads as TGTGCCAGCAGCCCAGGCCGGACCCAAACCTACGAGCAGTACTTC. The full variable domain, its missing parts supplied by reference TRBV7-2 and TRBJ2-7, is GAGVSQSPSNKVTEKGKDVELRCDPISGHTALYWYRQSLGQGLEFLIYFQGNSAPDKSGLPSDRFSAERTGGSVSTLTIQRTQQEDSAVYLCASSPGRTQTYEQYFGPGTRLTVT.

The chain links TRBV9 to TRBJ2-3, with a tentative D call TRBD1 (5 bases). Trimming shortened V by 0 bases and J by 1 base, and 9 bases separated the two germline ends. This CDR3 region has 15 residues. The germline CDR1 and CDR2 sequences are SGDLS and YYNGEE. In DNA form, the CDR3 reads TGTGCCAGCAGCGTAGATCAGGGTGGCACAGATACGCAGTATTTT. As protein: CASSVDQGGTDTQYF.

The chain has TRBV19 and TRBJ1-1, with 11 bases fitting TRBD1. Germline assignment: CDR1 LNHDA and CDR2 SQIVND (reference sequence). The CDR3 totals 14 residues. Trimming at V came to 4 bases and at J to 6 bases, leaving 4 bases not matched to a gene. The CDR3 region is CASSSGQGAPEAFF. Written as DNA, the CDR3 is TGTGCCAGTAGTAGCGGACAGGGGGCCCCTGAAGCTTTCTTT.

The V and J genes are TRBV28 and TRBJ1-5; TRBD1 might be the D (6 bases). The germline V gene encodes CDR1 MDHEN and CDR2 SYDVKM. Trimming removed 6 bases from V and 8 bases from J, with 17 bases in between. There are 14 residues in the CDR3. CDR3 residues: CASRPWTAREPQHF. In nucleotides, the CDR3 is TGTGCCAGCAGGCCGTGGACAGCGAGGGAGCCCCAGCATTTT.

The V gene is TRBV20-1, the J gene TRBJ1-1, with D unresolved. Trimming stripped 4 bases from V and 2 bases from J, with 5 bases between. Germline V gene data show CDR1 as DFQATT and CDR2 as SNEGSKA (reference sequence). The CDR3 totals 11 residues. CDR3 coding DNA: TGCAGTGCTACTTCCAACACTGAAGCTTTCTTT. It translates to CSATSNTEAFF.

The CDR3 sequence is CASSLGGLGNQPQHF. CDR3 DNA: TGTGCCAGCAGCTTAGGGGGACTCGGCAATCAGCCCCAGCATTTT. The rearrangement uses TRBV11-2 and TRBJ1-5, with D maybe TRBD1 (5 bases). Trimming removed 1 base from V and 2 bases from J, with 9 bases in between. This CDR3 is built from 15 residues. From germline, CDR1 is SGHAT and CDR2 FQNNGV.

CDR3 residues: CAISETARGGTDTQYF. In DNA, the CDR3 is TGTGCCATCAGTGAAACAGCCCGGGGGGGCACAGATACGCAGTATTTT. The V gene is TRBV10-3, the J gene TRBJ2-3, with TRBD2 matching 7 bases. J gave up 1 base and V 3 bases, and 7 bases lay outside the gene matches. The V gene's germline CDR1 is ENHRY and CDR2 SYGVKD. The CDR3 contains 16 residues.

The rearrangement links TRBV7-2 to TRBJ1-5; perhaps TRBD1 as D (5 bases). Looked up from germline, CDR1 is SGHTA and CDR2 is FQGNSA. This CDR3 is 15 amino acids long. V was pared by 3 bases and J by 9 bases, with 18 bases between. CDR3 nucleotide sequence: TGTGCCAGCAGCTTGGTGGGTGGGGGGTTGAGGCCCCAGCATTTT. Protein product: CASSLVGGGLRPQHF.

The chain recombines TRBV5-1 with TRBJ2-3; 11 bases align to TRBD2. Germline CDR1 and CDR2: SGHRS and YFSETQ. This CDR3 region has 14 residues. V shed 4 bases and J 5 bases; nucleotides not matched to a gene: 3. This chain's CDR3 is CASSVAGGRDTQYF. The DNA for the CDR3 is TGCGCCAGCAGCGTAGCGGGAGGGAGAGATACGCAGTATTTT.

The table lists this clone with a count of one. This chain uses TRBV23-1 with TRBJ1-5; D remains ambiguous. TRBV23-1 is identified as an open reading frame with a role that is uncertain. The CDR3 sequence is 15 residues long. The V end lost 0 bases, the J end lost 9 bases, and 15 bases lay between the germline ends. CDR3 region: CASSQSVQKSVPQHF. The CDR3 nucleotides read TGCGCCAGCAGTCAATCGGTACAGAAATCAGTGCCCCAGCATTTT.

V gene TRBV7-9 combines with J gene TRBJ2-7; no definite D call. Trimming cost V 2 bases and J 1 base, with 3 bases left between them. CDR1 and CDR2 from the germline V gene are SEHNR and FQNEAQ (reference sequence). The CDR3 has 12 amino acids. The CDR3 spells CASSLSSYEQYF. The CDR3 DNA follows: TGTGCCAGCAGCTTATCATCCTACGAGCAGTACTTC.

This rearrangement joins TRBV7-9 to TRBJ2-3; D is perhaps TRBD2 (6 bases). CDR1 and CDR2 from the germline V gene are SEHNR and FQNEAQ (reference sequence). V was clipped by 2 bases and J by 5 bases, with 17 bases between them. This CDR3 is built from 16 residues. The CDR3 sequence is CASSLWAGGRGDTQYF. DNA for the CDR3: TGTGCCAGCAGCTTATGGGCAGGAGGGCGCGGAGATACGCAGTATTTT.